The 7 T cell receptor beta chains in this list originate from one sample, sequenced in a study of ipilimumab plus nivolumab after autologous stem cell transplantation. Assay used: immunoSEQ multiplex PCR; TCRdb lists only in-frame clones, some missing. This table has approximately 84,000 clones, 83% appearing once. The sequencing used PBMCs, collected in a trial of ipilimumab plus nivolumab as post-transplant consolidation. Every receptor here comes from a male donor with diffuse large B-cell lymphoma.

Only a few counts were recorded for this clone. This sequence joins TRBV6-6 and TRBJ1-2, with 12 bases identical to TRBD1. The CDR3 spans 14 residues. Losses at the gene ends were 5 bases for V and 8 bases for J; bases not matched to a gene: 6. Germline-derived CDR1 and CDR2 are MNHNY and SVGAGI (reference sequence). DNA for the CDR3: TGTGCCAGCAGTAGGGACAGGGGGCGCCTCGGCTACACCTTC. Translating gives CASSRDRGRLGYTF.

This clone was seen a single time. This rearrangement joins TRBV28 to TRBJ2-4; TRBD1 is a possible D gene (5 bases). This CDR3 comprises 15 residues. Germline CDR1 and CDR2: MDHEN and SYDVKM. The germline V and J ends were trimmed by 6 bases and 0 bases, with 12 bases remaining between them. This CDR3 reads CASRERQTAKNIQYF. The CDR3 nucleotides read TGTGCCAGCAGGGAGCGACAGACAGCCAAAAACATTCAGTACTTC.

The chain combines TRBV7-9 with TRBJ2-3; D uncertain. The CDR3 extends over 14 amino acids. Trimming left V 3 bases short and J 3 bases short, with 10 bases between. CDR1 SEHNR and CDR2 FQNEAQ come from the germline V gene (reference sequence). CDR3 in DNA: TGTGCCAGCAGCTTTATCGGCTGGACAGATACGCAGTATTTT. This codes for CASSFIGWTDTQYF.

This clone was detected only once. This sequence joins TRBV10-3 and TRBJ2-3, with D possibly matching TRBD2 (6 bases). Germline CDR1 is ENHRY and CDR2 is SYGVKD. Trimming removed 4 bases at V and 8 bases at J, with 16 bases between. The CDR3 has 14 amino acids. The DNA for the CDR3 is TGTGCCATCAGTGGGGGACTCATGGGGGGTACGCAGTATTTT. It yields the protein CAISGGLMGGTQYF.

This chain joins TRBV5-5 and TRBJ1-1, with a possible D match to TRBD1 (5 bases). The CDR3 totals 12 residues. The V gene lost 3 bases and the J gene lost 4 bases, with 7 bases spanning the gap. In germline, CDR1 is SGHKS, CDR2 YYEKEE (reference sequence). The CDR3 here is CASSWGGTEAFF. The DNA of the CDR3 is TGTGCCAGCAGCTGGGGGGGCACTGAAGCTTTCTTT.

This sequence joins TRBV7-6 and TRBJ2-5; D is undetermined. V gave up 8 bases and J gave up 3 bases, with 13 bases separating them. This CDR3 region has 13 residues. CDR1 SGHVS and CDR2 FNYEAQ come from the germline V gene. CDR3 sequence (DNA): TGTGCCAGCGGCAGAAGGTATGAAGAGACCCAGTACTTC. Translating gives CASGRRYEETQYF.

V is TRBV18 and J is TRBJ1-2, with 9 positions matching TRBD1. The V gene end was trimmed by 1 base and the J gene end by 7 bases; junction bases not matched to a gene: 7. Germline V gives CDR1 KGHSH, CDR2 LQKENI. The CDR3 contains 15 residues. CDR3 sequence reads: CASSPQGQGYSGYTF. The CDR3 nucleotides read TGTGCCAGCTCACCACAGGGACAGGGATATAGTGGCTACACCTTC.